Presented here are 9 T cell receptor beta chains from one specimen sequenced in a study of beta chain features in type 1 diabetes. Broader study findings: TCRB CDR3s from Type 1 diabetes patients were moderately but significantly shorter in all four CD4+ subsets.

Reverse transcribing all isolated RNA meant expressed TCRB transcripts were sequenced. Sequencing was performed with immunoSEQ multiplex PCR; in TCRdb, only in-frame clones are kept and a portion is missing. The sample lists roughly 14,000 clones; over 60% were seen once. Their specific antigens are unknown. The sample was stem cell memory CD4+ T cells from blood. The origin of the receptors is a woman aged 18 to 35 with type 1 diabetes.

This rearrangement joins TRBV12-5 to TRBJ2-3; the D gene is possibly TRBD2 (5 bases). Germline lookup yields CDR1 LGHNT and CDR2 FRNRAP. V shed 1 base and J shed 1 base, with 9 bases lying between them. The CDR3 totals 15 residues. CDR3 bases: TGTGCTAGTGGTTTGGGAGCGGAACGCACAGATACGCAGTATTTT. It translates to CASGLGAERTDTQYF.

This clone was recorded a few times. The chain carries TRBV29-1 and TRBJ2-1; D is undetermined. Germline values: CDR1 SQVTM, CDR2 ANQGSEA. Trimming cost V 5 bases and J 7 bases, with 18 bases left between them. This CDR3 has 14 amino acids. The DNA for the CDR3 is TGCAGCGTTAAGCCATTCGTCCGATCAAATGAGCAGTTCTTC. As protein: CSVKPFVRSNEQFF.

The CDR3 loop reads CAISEMRVGGYTF. In DNA form, the CDR3 reads TGTGCCATCAGTGAGATGAGGGTCGGAGGCTACACCTTC. V usage is TRBV10-3 and J usage is TRBJ1-2; D uncertain. Trimming removed 2 bases at V and 8 bases at J, with 12 bases between. Germline CDR1 is ENHRY and CDR2 is SYGVKD. CDR3 length equals 13 residues.

This clone showed up just once. This chain connects TRBV5-1 to TRBJ1-4; D might be TRBD1 (5 bases). Germline CDR1 reads SGHRS; CDR2 reads YFSETQ. This CDR3 has 14 residues. Trimming removed 6 bases at V and 0 bases at J, with 9 bases between. The CDR3 spells CASKQDATNEKLFF. CDR3 nucleotides: TGCGCCAGCAAACAGGATGCAACTAATGAAAAACTGTTTTTT.

This chain connects TRBV2 to TRBJ2-6; D might be TRBD2 (7 bases). The CDR3 has 16 amino acids. Germline V gene data show CDR1 as SNHLY and CDR2 as FYNNEI. Trimming took 2 bases from V and 3 from J, leaving 11 bases between them. CDR3 in DNA: TGTGCCAGCAGTGAAAACGGGGGGCGTGGGGCCAACGTCCTGACTTTC. Amino acids: CASSENGGRGANVLTF.

This sequence joins TRBV4-2 and TRBJ2-3; TRBD2 aligns across 14 bases. The CDR3 extends over 15 amino acids. With 4 bases clipped from V and 6 bases from J, the junction kept 3 bases outside the gene matches. CDR1 and CDR2 (germline): LGHNA, YNFKEQ. The CDR3 here is CASSPRTSGGDTQYF. CDR3 DNA: TGTGCCAGCAGCCCCCGGACTAGCGGGGGGGATACGCAGTATTTT.

This chain connects TRBV9 to TRBJ2-7, with D possibly matching TRBD2 (6 bases). V lost 0 bases, J lost 4 bases, and 11 bases lay in between. The CDR3 is 14 amino acids. Germline lookup yields CDR1 SGDLS and CDR2 YYNGEE. The CDR3 DNA is TGTGCCAGCAGCGTAGACGGGGGTAGATACGAGCAGTACTTC. It encodes CASSVDGGRYEQYF.

This clone turned up a few times. The chain recombines TRBV4-3 with TRBJ1-2, with D perhaps TRBD1 (6 bases). This CDR3 has 14 amino acids. Germline V lookup: CDR1 LGHNA, CDR2 YSLEER. V was cut by 6 bases and J by 4 bases, with 15 bases left in between. The CDR3 region is CASSFTGTLYGYTF. The CDR3 nucleotides read TGCGCCAGCAGTTTTACCGGGACACTCTATGGCTACACCTTC.

This chain connects TRBV5-6 to TRBJ1-2; TRBD1 matches at 10 bases. This CDR3 is 17 amino acids long. Germline assignment: CDR1 SGHDT and CDR2 YYEEEE. With 0 bases clipped from V and 4 bases from J, the junction kept 9 bases outside the gene matches. CDR3 sequence reads: CASSLADDRGRTYGYTF. CDR3 DNA sequence: TGTGCCAGCAGCTTGGCCGACGACAGGGGGCGCACCTATGGCTACACCTTC. Together with reference TRBV5-6 and TRBJ1-2, the CDR3 gives the full variable domain: DAGVTQSPTHLIKTRGQQVTLRCSPKSGHDTVSWYQQALGQGPQFIFQYYEEEERQRGNFPDRFSGHQFPNYSSELNVNALLLGDSALYLCASSLADDRGRTYGYTFGSGTRLTVV.